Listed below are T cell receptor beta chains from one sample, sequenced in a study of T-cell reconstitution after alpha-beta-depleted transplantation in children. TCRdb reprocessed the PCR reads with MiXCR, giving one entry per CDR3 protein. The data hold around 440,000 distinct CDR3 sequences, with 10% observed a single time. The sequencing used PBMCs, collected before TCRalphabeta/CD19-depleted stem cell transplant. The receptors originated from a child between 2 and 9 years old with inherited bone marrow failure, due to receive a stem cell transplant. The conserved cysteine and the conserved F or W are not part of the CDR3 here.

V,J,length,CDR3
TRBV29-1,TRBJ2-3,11,SVGGQPPDTQY
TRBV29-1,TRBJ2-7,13,SVGGDRGFSYEQY
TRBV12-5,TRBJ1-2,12,ASGLAGQAGGYT
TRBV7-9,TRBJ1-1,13,ASSLGSALYTEAF
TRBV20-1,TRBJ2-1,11,SAGDRGWNEQF
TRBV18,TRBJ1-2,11,ASSPGQATGYT
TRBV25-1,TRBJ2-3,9,ASRSGDTQY
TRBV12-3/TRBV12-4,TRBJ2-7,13,ASSPGIGGTYEQY
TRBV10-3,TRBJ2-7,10,AIALAPYEQY
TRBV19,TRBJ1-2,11,ASSIAGMVGYT
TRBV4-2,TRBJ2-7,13,ASSQGSGPSYEQY
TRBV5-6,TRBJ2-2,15,ASSLIRTSYNTGELF
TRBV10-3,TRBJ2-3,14,AISVSSGRPGDTQY
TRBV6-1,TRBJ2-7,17,ASSEVPFGLAGGPDEQY
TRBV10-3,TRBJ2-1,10,AISAVRNEQF
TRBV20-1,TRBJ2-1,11,SATITSVDRQF
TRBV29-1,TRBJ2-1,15,SVQGDPRAGVGNEQF
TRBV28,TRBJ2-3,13,ASSRPGLQRDTQY
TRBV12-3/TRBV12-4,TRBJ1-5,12,ASSSTGAHQPQH
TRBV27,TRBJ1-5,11,ASSFSGVQPQH
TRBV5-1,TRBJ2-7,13,ASTPLGTGRYEQY
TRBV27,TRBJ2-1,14,ASSLRGEGVYNEQF
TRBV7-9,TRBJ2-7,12,ASSLALNSYEQY
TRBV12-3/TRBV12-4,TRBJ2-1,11,ASSRGMGHEQF
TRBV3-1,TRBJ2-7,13,ASSQGATGVYEQY
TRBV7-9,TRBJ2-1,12,ASSGAWKLGEQF
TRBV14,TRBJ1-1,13,ASSQEILMNTEAF
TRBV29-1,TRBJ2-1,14,SVLLAAPVVYNEQF
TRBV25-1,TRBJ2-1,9,ASPSRGVQF
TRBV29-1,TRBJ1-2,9,SVVRLEGYT
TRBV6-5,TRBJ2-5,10,ASVSSGETQY
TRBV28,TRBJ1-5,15,ASSTGTLAYSNQPQH
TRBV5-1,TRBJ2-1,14,ASSVGLAGGSSEQF
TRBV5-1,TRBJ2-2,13,ASSLAARNTGELF
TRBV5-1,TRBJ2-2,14,ASSPSGTPNTGELF
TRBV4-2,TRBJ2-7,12,ASSQELAFYEQY
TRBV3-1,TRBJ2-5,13,ASSQEGGQGETQY
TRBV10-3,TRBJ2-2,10,AIGPKTGELF
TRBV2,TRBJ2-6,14,ASSEAYFSGANVLT
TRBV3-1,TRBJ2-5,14,ASSQVLAGGGETQY
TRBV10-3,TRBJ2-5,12,AISELFMEETQY
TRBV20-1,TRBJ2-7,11,SAPRPGRYEQY
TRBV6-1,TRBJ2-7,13,ASTLQGTGSYEQY
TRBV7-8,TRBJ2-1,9,ASSLGDEQF
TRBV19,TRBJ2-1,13,ASSIGWASYNEQF
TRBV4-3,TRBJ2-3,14,ASSQDYWRITDTQY
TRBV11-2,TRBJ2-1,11,ASTGGVRNEQF
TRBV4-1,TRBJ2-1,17,ASSQDSWYVRGSEDEQF
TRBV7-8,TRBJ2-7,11,ASSPNGNYEQY
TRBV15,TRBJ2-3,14,ATSDGASGSTDTQY
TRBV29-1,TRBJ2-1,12,SVQPGQGYNEQF